The 15 T cell receptor beta chains in this list originate from one sample, sequenced in a study of post-analysis software for immune sequencing data. Findings and caveats of the study: When patients were compared with controls, 4 or 5 TRBV segments were more frequent, TRBV5-6, TRBV5-1 and TRBV20-1 among them.

Prepared libraries of TCR beta cDNA carried unique molecular identifiers. TCRdb analysed the PCR reads with MiXCR anew, one entry per CDR3 protein. Of some 690,000 distinct CDR3 sequences detected, over 45% appear once; the ten largest clones hold approximately 10%. Which antigens these TCRs recognize remains unknown. Sequencing was carried out using blood. These receptors were taken from a girl aged 2-9 years with multiple sclerosis.

This clonotype occurred a few times. CDR3 in DNA: TGTGCCAGCAGCTTAAGTTTCGGTAACACTGAAGCTTTCTTT. Amino acids: CASSLSFGNTEAFF. J is TRBJ1-1 and V is TRBV11-1; D not certain. Germline V gene sequence: CDR1 SGHAT, CDR2 FQDESV (reference sequence). Trimming took off 2 bases at V and 2 bases at J, with 9 bases between the two ends. This CDR3 spans 14 amino acids.

This rearrangement joins TRBV3-1 to TRBJ2-7; D is possibly TRBD2 (5 bases). The CDR3 consists of 14 residues. V shed 0 bases and J shed 6 bases, with 12 bases lying between them. The germline gives CDR1 LGHDT, CDR2 YNNKEL (reference sequence). The CDR3 bases are TGTGCCAGCAGCCAAGAGGCTAGCCGAACCGAGCAGTACTTC. This gives the protein CASSQEASRTEQYF.

The chain joins TRBV5-1 to TRBJ2-2; the D gene is possibly TRBD2 (6 bases). The CDR3 length is 15 residues. Germline-derived CDR1 and CDR2 are SGHRS and YFSETQ. V was shortened by 0 bases and J by 6 bases, with 12 bases between the two germline ends. Here the CDR3 reads CASSLASGVPGELFF. The CDR3 DNA is TGCGCCAGCAGCTTGGCCTCGGGAGTCCCCGGGGAGCTGTTTTTT.

This clonotype was observed once. The rearrangement joins TRBV7-2 to TRBJ1-6; no reliable D call. V was shortened by 5 bases and J by 10 bases, with 9 bases between the two germline ends. Germline V lookup: CDR1 SGHTA, CDR2 FQGNSA. The CDR3 contains 12 residues. In nucleotides, the CDR3 is TGTGCCAGCAGCGGCGGAGTCTCACCCCTCCACTTT. It specifies CASSGGVSPLHF.

This clonotype appeared a few times. V usage is TRBV13 and J usage is TRBJ2-5; D call uncertain. CDR1 and CDR2 (germline): PRHDT, FYEKMQ (reference sequence). The CDR3 consists of 13 residues. The V end lost 2 bases, the J end lost 3 bases, and 7 bases lay between the germline ends. CDR3 loop: CASSLFPKETQYF. In nucleotides, the CDR3 is TGTGCCAGCAGCTTATTCCCAAAAGAGACCCAGTACTTC.

The sample holds a few counts of this clonotype. This chain connects TRBV12-3 or TRBV12-4 to TRBJ2-3; a possible D gene is TRBD2 (6 bases). Trimming removed 3 bases at V and 3 bases at J, with 10 bases between. This CDR3 region has 14 residues. The CDR3 coding sequence is TGTGCCAGCAGTTTGGGGACTCTTACAGATACGCAGTATTTT. It yields the protein CASSLGTLTDTQYF.

The rearrangement links TRBV7-6 to TRBJ2-4, with TRBD2 matching 7 bases. The assigned J gene may be wrong: the sequence end matches TRBJ2-7 better. The germline CDR1 and CDR2 sequences are SGHVS and FNYEAQ. The CDR3 covers 15 residues. CDR3 region: CASSLSAGDGNEQYF. In DNA form, the CDR3 reads TGTGCCAGCAGCTTAAGCGCGGGAGACGGGAACGAGCAGTACTTC.

The genes are TRBV11-2 and TRBJ2-1, with 9 bases identical to TRBD1. The V segment lost 4 bases and the J segment 10 bases; nucleotides outside the gene matches: 14. The CDR3 length is 16 residues. Germline V gene data show CDR1 as SGHAT and CDR2 as FQNNGV. Here the CDR3 reads CASSSLLGQGYREQFF. The CDR3 DNA reads as TGTGCCAGCAGCTCTCTTTTGGGACAGGGCTATAGGGAGCAGTTCTTC.

There are a few counts of this clonotype. V gene TRBV29-1 combines with J gene TRBJ2-4; D gene ambiguous. V was pared by 6 bases and J by 1 base, with 7 bases between. This CDR3 spans 12 amino acids. Germline CDR1 reads SQVTM; CDR2 reads ANQGSEA. The CDR3 DNA reads TGCAGCGTCCGCCTCGCCAAAAACATTCAGTACTTC. It is translated as CSVRLAKNIQYF. The full variable domain, its missing parts supplied by reference TRBV29-1 and TRBJ2-4, is SAVISQKPSRDICQRGTSLTIQCQVDSQVTMMFWYRQQPGQSLTLIATANQGSEATYESGFVIDKFPISRPNLTFSTLTVSNMSPEDSSIYLCSVRLAKNIQYFGAGTRLSVL.

The chain employs TRBV12-3 or TRBV12-4 and TRBJ2-1; a possible D gene is TRBD2 (7 bases). The CDR3 consists of 15 residues. Trimming removed 6 bases at V and 2 bases at J, with 14 bases between. This CDR3 reads CASSPLGGPYNEQFF. CDR3 in DNA: TGTGCCAGCAGCCCCCTGGGGGGGCCCTACAATGAGCAGTTCTTC.

The chain has TRBV29-1 and TRBJ2-1, with TRBD1 identical over 7 bases. Germline V gene sequence: CDR1 SQVTM, CDR2 ANQGSEA. The CDR3 has 16 residues. J was trimmed by 3 bases and V by 4 bases; bases with no gene match: 12. The CDR3 DNA is TGCAGCGTTGGAGGTGGGGACAGCAACTTCTACAATGAGCAGTTCTTC. It encodes CSVGGGDSNFYNEQFF.

This sequence joins TRBV6-2 or TRBV6-3 and TRBJ2-3; D uncertain. V lost 7 bases and J 2 bases, leaving 13 bases between the germline ends. This CDR3 has 14 residues. In germline, CDR1 is MNHEY, CDR2 SVGEGT. The CDR3 bases are TGTGCCAGCACCGTAGGCGGAGTCACAGATACGCAGTATTTT. Encoded protein: CASTVGGVTDTQYF.

The chain recombines TRBV14 with TRBJ2-5; 10 bases match TRBD1. Germline assignment: CDR1 SGHDN and CDR2 FVKESK. The ends lost 6 bases at V and 5 bases at J; junction bases unmatched: 18. This CDR3 comprises 18 residues. Here the CDR3 reads CASSRKHTPGTGEETQYF. In DNA, the CDR3 is TGTGCCAGCAGTAGAAAGCATACACCCGGGACAGGGGAGGAGACCCAGTACTTC.

The rearrangement joins TRBV6-5 to TRBJ2-1; the match to TRBD2 covers 9 bases. The trim removed 5 bases at V and 8 bases at J, leaving 7 bases unmatched. This CDR3 comprises 14 residues. Germline CDR1 reads MNHEY; CDR2 reads SVGAGI. The CDR3 DNA reads TGTGCCAGCAGTCCGCGGGGGGGAAACCATGAGCAGTTCTTC. Residues: CASSPRGGNHEQFF.

This chain joins TRBV12-3 or TRBV12-4 and TRBJ1-5; 8 bases match TRBD1. CDR3 length: 16 residues. J was trimmed by 2 bases and V by 5 bases; bases with no gene match: 8. The CDR3: CASSARQGLGNQPQHF. The CDR3 DNA sequence: TGTGCCAGCAGTGCCCGACAGGGGCTCGGCAATCAGCCCCAGCATTTT.